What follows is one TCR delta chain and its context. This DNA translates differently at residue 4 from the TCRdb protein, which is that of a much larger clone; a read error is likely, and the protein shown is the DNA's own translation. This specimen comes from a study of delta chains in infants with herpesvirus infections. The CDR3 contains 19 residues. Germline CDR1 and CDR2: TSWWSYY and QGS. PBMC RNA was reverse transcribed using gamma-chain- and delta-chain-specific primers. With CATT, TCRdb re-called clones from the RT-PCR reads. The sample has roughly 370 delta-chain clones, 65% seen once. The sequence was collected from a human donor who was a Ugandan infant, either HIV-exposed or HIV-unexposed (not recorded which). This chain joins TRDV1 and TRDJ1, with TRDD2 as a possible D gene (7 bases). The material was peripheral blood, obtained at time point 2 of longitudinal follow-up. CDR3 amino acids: CALRDIFLLGWGDTDKLIF. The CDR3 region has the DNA TGTGCTCTTAGGGACATTTTCCTACTCGGGTGGGGGGACACCGATAAACTCATCTTT.